One sample yielded the 25 T cell receptor beta chains listed below, sequenced in a study of T cell changes during pregnancy in multiple sclerosis. TCRdb's copy holds only in-frame clones and misses some; the assay was immunoSEQ multiplex PCR. Among 25,000 to 30,000 clones, 89% were seen once, and the ten largest hold roughly 0.79%. Source: CD4+ T cells from peripheral blood mononuclear cells, taken in the second trimester of pregnancy. These receptor sequences come from a female donor with multiple sclerosis, enrolled in a pregnancy study.

This clone occurred once. The chain joins TRBV13 to TRBJ2-7; TRBD1 aligns across 8 bases. CDR1 and CDR2 (germline): PRHDT, FYEKMQ (reference sequence). The CDR3 runs to 14 residues. J was trimmed by 1 base and V by 6 bases; bases with no gene match: 5. The CDR3 DNA sequence: TGTGCCAGCAGTGCTAACAGGGGGTCCTACGAGCAGTACTTC. It encodes CASSANRGSYEQYF.

The V call is TRBV4-2, the J call TRBJ1-1, with 10 bases lining up with TRBD1. CDR1 is LGHNA, CDR2 YNFKEQ, per germline. CDR3 size: 15 residues. V lost 4 bases, J lost 4 bases, and 6 bases stayed unmatched. CDR3 in DNA: TGTGCCAGCAGCCCCGACCGGACAGGGGGCACTGAAGCTTTCTTT. The encoded protein is CASSPDRTGGTEAFF.

The V and J genes are TRBV5-1 and TRBJ2-1; D remains unclear. V was shortened by 0 bases and J by 3 bases, with 4 bases between the two germline ends. Germline V gives CDR1 SGHRS, CDR2 YFSETQ. The CDR3 extends over 13 amino acids. The CDR3 reads CASSLEHYNEQFF. The CDR3, as DNA: TGCGCCAGCAGCTTGGAGCACTACAATGAGCAGTTCTTC.

The chain combines TRBV19 with TRBJ1-6; 7 nucleotides align to TRBD1. V gave up 6 bases and J gave up 5 bases; unmatched junction bases: 7. The CDR3 runs 15 residues. Per the germline V gene, CDR1 is LNHDA and CDR2 is SQIVND (reference sequence). CDR3 amino acids: CASSSKGAHNSPLHF. CDR3 in DNA: TGTGCCAGTAGCTCAAAGGGGGCTCATAATTCACCCCTCCACTTT.

This chain joins TRBV2 and TRBJ1-4; a possible D gene is TRBD1 (5 bases). CDR3 length equals 14 residues. Germline V lookup: CDR1 SNHLY, CDR2 FYNNEI. The V end was cut by 2 bases, the J end by 8 bases, with 12 bases between. CDR3 amino acids: CASSEQRGGEKLFF. Written as DNA, the CDR3 is TGTGCCAGCAGTGAACAGAGGGGAGGCGAAAAACTGTTTTTT.

The chain has TRBV15 and TRBJ2-2; possibly TRBD2 for D (6 bases). CDR1 is LNHNV, CDR2 YYDKDF, per germline (reference sequence). V was shortened by 1 base and J by 3 bases, with 6 bases between the two germline ends. The CDR3 totals 14 residues. For the CDR3, the DNA is TGTGCCACCAGCAGAGGGGGGGACACCGGGGAGCTGTTTTTT. This codes for CATSRGGDTGELFF.

The chain employs TRBV9 and TRBJ1-6; TRBD1 might be the D (6 bases). The CDR3 is 14 residues long. V was clipped by 7 bases and J by 5 bases, with 13 bases between them. Looked up from germline, CDR1 is SGDLS and CDR2 is YYNGEE. In nucleotides, the CDR3 is TGTGCCAGCGCGGGGGGGGCCCATAATTCACCCCTCCACTTT. The encoded protein is CASAGGAHNSPLHF. Full variable domain (remainder filled in from reference TRBV9 and TRBJ1-6): DSGVTQTPKHLITATGQRVTLRCSPRSGDLSVYWYQQSLDQGLQFLIQYYNGEERAKGNILERFSAQQFPDLHSELNLSSLELGDSALYFCASAGGAHNSPLHFGNGTRLTVT.

This clone was detected only once. The J gene is TRBJ1-3, the V gene TRBV5-8; D is unresolved. V was cut by 6 bases and J by 5 bases, with 18 bases left in between. The CDR3 has 15 residues. The germline V gene has CDR1 SGHTS and CDR2 YDEGEE. CDR3 coding DNA: TGTGCCAGCACTCTCGCAGGAAATAATAGAAACACCATATATTTT. Amino acids: CASTLAGNNRNTIYF.

The chain is built from TRBV5-1 and TRBJ2-6; D uncertain. V gave up 4 bases and J gave up 0 bases, with 14 bases separating them. CDR1 is SGHRS and CDR2 is YFSETQ in the germline V gene. This CDR3 is 17 amino acids long. This CDR3 is CASSPTTAPSGANVLTF. The CDR3 DNA reads as TGCGCCAGCAGCCCGACGACTGCACCCTCTGGGGCCAACGTCCTGACTTTC.

The gene calls are TRBV19 and TRBJ2-7; a possible D gene is TRBD1 (5 bases). CDR3 length equals 15 residues. Germline assignment: CDR1 LNHDA and CDR2 SQIVND (reference sequence). V lost 3 bases, J lost 5 bases, and 17 bases lay in between. CDR3 in DNA: TGTGCCAGTAGTATTACTGGACACCATAGCCACGAGCAGTACTTC. It encodes CASSITGHHSHEQYF.

The V and J genes are TRBV6-5 and TRBJ2-5; the match to TRBD1 covers 10 bases. The CDR3 runs 16 residues. The V gene end was trimmed by 2 bases and the J gene end by 5 bases; junction bases not matched to a gene: 8. Germline-derived CDR1 and CDR2 are MNHEY and SVGAGI. In DNA, the CDR3 is TGTGCCAGCAGTTACCTACCTCGACAGGGGGCCGAGACCCAGTACTTC. Amino acid sequence: CASSYLPRQGAETQYF.

The V gene is TRBV7-2, the J gene TRBJ2-1; a possible D gene is TRBD1 (6 bases). The CDR3 is made up of 15 amino acids. CDR1 SGHTA and CDR2 FQGNSA come from the germline V gene. The ends were cut back, 0 bases at V and 3 bases at J, with 9 bases in the middle. This CDR3 reads CASSLAGALYNEQFF. As DNA, the CDR3 is TGTGCCAGCAGCTTAGCGGGGGCCCTCTACAATGAGCAGTTCTTC.

As DNA, the CDR3 is TGTGCCAGTGCAGGAAACTATGGCTACACCTTC. Translation gives CASAGNYGYTF. V gene TRBV2 combines with J gene TRBJ1-2, with no clear D. Germline V gene data show CDR1 as SNHLY and CDR2 as FYNNEI. The CDR3 has 11 amino acids. The germline V and J ends were trimmed by 9 bases and 2 bases, with 7 bases remaining between them.

V usage is TRBV7-9 and J usage is TRBJ1-4; unclear D gene. Germline loops: CDR1 SEHNR, CDR2 FQNEAQ (reference sequence). The CDR3 covers 15 residues. The V and J ends lost 1 base and 6 bases respectively, with 12 bases between them. CDR3 in DNA: TGTGCCAGCAGCTTAGGAAGTTTAGTGGATGAAAAACTGTTTTTT. This gives the protein CASSLGSLVDEKLFF.

The chain has TRBV12-5 and TRBJ1-6, with TRBD1 identical over 7 bases. The CDR3 extends over 14 amino acids. Germline-derived CDR1 and CDR2 are LGHNT and FRNRAP. The trim removed 5 bases at V and 6 bases at J, leaving 4 bases unmatched. The CDR3 region is CASGLGTVNSPLHF. The CDR3 bases are TGTGCTAGTGGTCTAGGGACAGTTAATTCACCCCTCCACTTT.

V gene TRBV7-9 combines with J gene TRBJ1-4; no reliable D call. V was pared by 0 bases and J by 5 bases, with 13 bases between. The germline gives CDR1 SEHNR, CDR2 FQNEAQ (reference sequence). The CDR3 has 16 residues. As DNA, the CDR3 is TGTGCCAGCAGCTTAGCCCAGCTAATACTAAATGAAAAACTGTTTTTT. Protein product: CASSLAQLILNEKLFF.

V gene TRBV7-8 combines with J gene TRBJ1-2; D not certain. The CDR3 extends over 15 amino acids. Germline assignment: CDR1 SGHVS and CDR2 FQNEAQ. The V gene lost 3 bases and the J gene lost 4 bases, with 15 bases spanning the gap. For the CDR3, the DNA is TGTGCCAGCAGCTTTTCGGTCGATGGTAGCTATGGCTACACCTTC. Translation gives CASSFSVDGSYGYTF.

This clone was observed a single time. The V and J genes are TRBV5-4 and TRBJ2-5; D may be TRBD2 (6 bases). The V and J ends lost 4 bases and 2 bases respectively, with 12 bases between them. Germline loops: CDR1 SGHNT, CDR2 YYREEE (reference sequence). The CDR3 runs to 14 residues. For the CDR3, the DNA is TGTGCCAGCAGCATGGGACTCTCTCAAGAGACCCAGTACTTC. Amino acids: CASSMGLSQETQYF.

The rearrangement joins TRBV27 to TRBJ2-7, with TRBD2 matching 9 bases. Germline CDR1 is MNHEY and CDR2 is SMNVEV (reference sequence). J gave up 0 bases and V 2 bases, and 5 bases lay outside the gene matches. The CDR3 covers 16 residues. CDR3 in DNA: TGTGCCAGCAGTTTAACAAGCGGGGGGTCCTCCTACGAGCAGTACTTC. This gives the protein CASSLTSGGSSYEQYF.

The chain uses TRBV11-2 and TRBJ2-1, with D perhaps TRBD2 (6 bases). The V and J ends lost 4 bases and 5 bases respectively, with 9 bases between them. Germline values: CDR1 SGHAT, CDR2 FQNNGV. This CDR3 contains 13 residues. DNA of the CDR3: TGTGCCAGCAGCTCGGGACTCCACAATGAGCAGTTCTTC. The encoded protein is CASSSGLHNEQFF.

The J gene is TRBJ1-2, the V gene TRBV30; D may be TRBD1 (5 bases). V lost 2 bases to trimming and J lost 4 bases, with 14 bases between them. This CDR3 is 14 amino acids long. Germline V gives CDR1 GTSNPN, CDR2 SVGIG (reference sequence). CDR3 in amino acids: CAWSPGRIPYGYTF. DNA for the CDR3: TGTGCCTGGAGTCCAGGGAGGATCCCCTATGGCTACACCTTC.

The rearrangement joins TRBV13 to TRBJ2-2, with D uncertain. This CDR3 region has 15 residues. Trimming removed 6 bases at V and 1 base at J, with 12 bases between. Germline CDR1 is PRHDT and CDR2 is FYEKMQ (reference sequence). CDR3 nucleotides: TGTGCCAGCAGTCACATTACAGAGAACACCGGGGAGCTGTTTTTT. Its translation: CASSHITENTGELFF.

The chain recombines TRBV5-1 with TRBJ2-7, with TRBD1 identical over 9 bases. V was clipped by 4 bases and J by 3 bases; unmatched bases: 20. Germline values: CDR1 SGHRS, CDR2 YFSETQ. The CDR3 is 19 amino acids. DNA for the CDR3: TGCGCCAGCAGCCCACGTCCCGGGACAGGGACCGGGGGAATCTACGAGCAGTACTTC. Amino acids: CASSPRPGTGTGGIYEQYF.

The chain carries TRBV4-3 and TRBJ1-4; 8 bases agree with TRBD1. Germline V gene sequence: CDR1 LGHNA, CDR2 YSLEER. This CDR3 comprises 14 residues. V lost 4 bases to trimming and J lost 10 bases; unmatched junction nucleotides: 8. The CDR3 DNA reads TGCGCCAGCAGCCTTAGACAGGGGCTAGTAAAACTGTTTTTT. Its protein is CASSLRQGLVKLFF.

The chain couples TRBV7-8 to TRBJ2-1; the D gene is possibly TRBD1 (6 bases). V dropped 5 bases and J dropped 8 bases, with 19 bases sitting between them. The CDR3 consists of 15 residues. Germline assignment: CDR1 SGHVS and CDR2 FQNEAQ. CDR3 sequence (DNA): TGTGCCAGCAGCCTCATCTCGACCCAGGGGCATGAGCAGTTCTTC. Translated, it gives CASSLISTQGHEQFF.